This T cell receptor (beta chain) was documented in a study of cytomegalovirus exposure and HLA in healthy donors. Findings and limits, study-wide: The majority of TCR sequences were rare, yet some public TCRs appeared in many donors. For most subjects, TCR beta sequences were reported to predict HLA-A and HLA-B alleles with accuracy. The study assumed roughly uniform donor sequencing depth for presence/absence analyses.

Trimming removed 8 bases from V and 3 bases from J, with 14 bases in between. Germline CDR1 and CDR2: MDHEN and SYDVKM. The CDR3 loop spans 13 amino acids. This clone was found once. Antigen unknown. The study ran its PCR with 60 Vbeta and 13 Jbeta primers. Methods used by the authors: A later analysis counted roughly 74 million unique TCR beta chains, 10 million to 12 million shared. Here immunoSEQ multiplex PCR was the method, and the copy in TCRdb shows in-frame clones only, minus some. The DNA was the basis for D and trimming; V, J and clone size are from that table. The top ten clones hold over 0.95% of a sample with fewer than 150,000 clones, 75% to 90% of them seen once.

The source of this sequence is a female donor in good health and CMV-seronegative. The chain uses TRBV28 and TRBJ2-7; possible D gene TRBD2, 5 bases. The sequenced material came from PBMCs. The CDR3 bases are TGTGCCAGCCGGGGTCCCGGCGGCTACGAGCAGTACTTC. Its translation: CASRGPGGYEQYF. Together with reference TRBV28 and TRBJ2-7, the CDR3 gives the full variable domain: DVKVTQSSRYLVKRTGEKVFLECVQDMDHENMFWYRQDPGLGLRLIYFSYDVKMKEKGDIPEGYSVSREKKERFSLILESASTNQTSMYLCASRGPGGYEQYFGPGTRLTVT.